These T cell receptor beta chains were read from a single sample in a study of cytotoxic CD8 clonotypes in ibrutinib-treated CLL. Profiling relied on immunoSEQ multiplex PCR, and the TCRdb table lists in-frame clones only, not all of them. The sample has fewer than 150,000 clones; around four fifths are singletons. Here the sequenced sample was PBMCs, taken after 24 months of ibrutinib treatment. The source of these receptors is a human donor with chronic lymphocytic leukemia. Each CDR3 is given with its conserved first and last residue. A D gene is named only where the DNA matches it firmly. A clone size is listed for some rows: how often the clone was seen (once, few, many), or a class if it is expanded.

>TRBV28|13|-|-|TRBJ1-2
CASSLGGYYGYTF
TGTGCCAGCAGTTTGGGAGGGTACTATGGCTACACCTTC
>TRBV27|13|-|few|TRBJ1-1
CASRGQSNTEAFF
TGTGCCAGCAGGGGACAATCAAACACTGAAGCTTTCTTT
>TRBV7-2|18|TRBD1|-|TRBJ2-7
CASSLVGGQGLLSYEQYF
TGTGCCAGCAGCTTAGTGGGGGGACAGGGGCTCCTCTCCTACGAGCAGTACTTC
>TRBV19|15|TRBD1|-|TRBJ2-2
CASSTGQGDTGELFF
TGTGCCAGTAGTACGGGACAGGGGGACACCGGGGAGCTGTTTTTT
>TRBV6-1|15|-|-|TRBJ2-1
CASSELGVRDNEQFF
TGTGCCAGCAGTGAACTCGGGGTCAGGGACAATGAGCAGTTCTTC
>TRBV30|14|TRBD1|-|TRBJ2-7
CAWSVGQGAYEQYF
TGTGCCTGGAGTGTCGGACAGGGAGCCTACGAGCAGTACTTC
>TRBV18|16|-|-|TRBJ1-3
CASSPLRGSSGNTIYF
TGTGCCAGCTCACCACTCAGGGGATCTTCTGGAAACACCATATATTTT
>TRBV7-3|14|-|-|TRBJ2-7
CASSLALGSGEQYF
TGTGCCAGCAGCTTAGCGCTTGGGAGTGGCGAGCAGTACTTC
>TRBV5-1|15|TRBD1|-|TRBJ1-1
CASSPQDRGLTEAFF
TGCGCCAGCAGCCCGCAGGACAGGGGGCTCACTGAAGCTTTCTTT
>TRBV5-1|15|-|-|TRBJ2-5
CASSPGPQGGETQYF
TGCGCCAGCAGCCCAGGACCCCAGGGCGGAGAGACCCAGTACTTC
>TRBV18|13|-|-|TRBJ2-5
CASSLSGKETQYF
TGTGCCAGCTCACTTTCAGGAAAAGAGACCCAGTACTTC
>TRBV4-3|16|-|-|TRBJ1-2
CASSQSTPGAGYGYTF
TGCGCCAGCAGCCAGTCCACTCCAGGGGCAGGGTATGGCTACACCTTC
>TRBV30|14|TRBD1|-|TRBJ2-3
CACHRQGSGDTQYF
TGTGCCTGCCACAGACAGGGCTCGGGAGATACGCAGTATTTT
>TRBV7-2|15|-|-|TRBJ1-1
CASSLAWGPAGEAFF
TGTGCCAGCAGCTTAGCGTGGGGGCCCGCCGGTGAAGCTTTCTTT
>TRBV2|17|-|-|TRBJ2-6
CASSENIRGAGANVLTF
TGTGCCAGCAGTGAAAATATACGGGGCGCTGGGGCCAACGTCCTGACTTTC
>TRBV5-5|15|-|-|TRBJ1-6
CASSPGSSYNSPLHF
TGTGCCAGCAGCCCAGGGAGCTCCTATAATTCACCCCTCCACTTT
>TRBV7-6|14|TRBD1|-|TRBJ2-5
CASSGTGAQETQYF
TGTGCCAGCAGCGGAACAGGGGCCCAAGAGACCCAGTACTTC
>TRBV7-9|14|TRBD1|-|TRBJ2-5
CASRLGTGQETQYF
TGTGCCAGCAGACTAGGGACAGGCCAAGAGACCCAGTACTTC
>TRBV2|13|-|-|TRBJ2-3
CASSATSTDTQYF
TGTGCCAGCAGTGCTACTAGCACAGATACGCAGTATTTT
>TRBV5-6|15|TRBD1|-|TRBJ2-7
CASSRSGQGYYEQYF
TGTGCCAGCAGCCGGAGTGGACAGGGGTACTACGAGCAGTACTTC
>TRBV21-1|20|-|once|TRBJ1-5
CASSKADPKTGGKSNQPQHF
TGTGCCAGCAGCAAAGCCGACCCCAAGACAGGGGGAAAGAGCAATCAGCCCCAGCATTTT
>TRBV6-5|15|-|-|TRBJ1-3
CASSYQVGSGNTIYF
TGTGCCAGCAGTTATCAAGTTGGCTCTGGAAACACCATATATTTT
>TRBV6-5|13|-|-|TRBJ2-5
CASSLGRGETQYF
TGTGCCAGCAGCCTCGGACGAGGGGAGACCCAGTACTTC
>TRBV5-5|15|TRBD2|-|TRBJ2-5
CASSPWGGAQETQYF
TGTGCCAGCAGCCCATGGGGGGGAGCACAAGAGACCCAGTACTTC